The 27 T cell receptor beta chains in this list originate from one sample, sequenced in a study of T-cell reconstitution after alpha-beta-depleted transplantation in children. Preparation of the TCRbeta library involved a method that used unique molecular identifiers. TCRdb used MiXCR to reprocess the PCR reads, holding one entry per CDR3 protein. The data show about 370,000 distinct CDR3 sequences, with roughly 22% seen just once and less than 4.5% held by the top ten. The sequenced sample was PBMCs from the stem cell graft donor, obtained from the stem cell graft. The receptors here all came from a human donor who donated a stem cell graft to a child with acute myeloid leukemia.

This clonotype has more than one count but fewer than ten. This chain links TRBV7-6 with TRBJ1-4, with 9 positions matching TRBD1. This CDR3 is built from 16 residues. Trimming removed 3 bases from V and 6 bases from J; junction bases left unmatched: 8. Looked up from germline, CDR1 is SGHVS and CDR2 is FNYEAQ. In DNA, the CDR3 is TGTGCCAGCAGCTTCAACAGGGGGCTAAAGGATGAAAAACTGTTTTTT. Its translation: CASSFNRGLKDEKLFF.

This clonotype was detected ten times or more. The chain employs TRBV12-3 or TRBV12-4 and TRBJ2-1; D is unresolved. The CDR3 sequence is 12 residues long. Trimming pared 3 bases from V and 7 bases from J, leaving 7 bases between. The CDR3 DNA follows: TGTGCCAGCAGTTTTAGTAGGAATGAGCAGTTCTTC. Protein product: CASSFSRNEQFF.

In its sample, this clonotype was seen a few times. This chain links TRBV7-3 with TRBJ2-3; D is possibly TRBD1 or TRBD2 (5 bases each). The CDR3 extends over 13 amino acids. The V gene lost 4 bases and the J gene lost 3 bases, with 8 bases spanning the gap. Germline-derived CDR1 and CDR2 are SGHTA and FQGTGA. CDR3 sequence reads: CASSWDLTDTQYF. The CDR3 DNA follows: TGTGCCAGCAGCTGGGACCTGACAGATACGCAGTATTTT.

The J gene is TRBJ2-1, the V gene TRBV20-1; D not certain. The CDR3 length is 15 residues. Per the germline V gene, CDR1 is DFQATT and CDR2 is SNEGSKA (reference sequence). Trimming cost V 5 bases and J 0 bases, with 14 bases left between them. CDR3 amino acids: CSASRPSTSYNEQFF. CDR3 coding DNA: TGCAGTGCTTCTAGACCCTCAACCTCCTACAATGAGCAGTTCTTC.

The rearrangement links TRBV5-1 to TRBJ2-1; TRBD1 matches at 8 bases. Germline V CDR1 and CDR2: SGHRS, YFSETQ. Losses at the gene ends were 4 bases for V and 3 bases for J; bases not matched to a gene: 6. The CDR3 runs 15 residues. CDR3: CASSVGQGGYNEQFF. CDR3 nucleotides: TGCGCCAGCAGCGTAGGACAGGGAGGCTACAATGAGCAGTTCTTC. Full variable domain (missing parts from reference TRBV5-1 and TRBJ2-1): KAGVTQTPRYLIKTRGQQVTLSCSPISGHRSVSWYQQTPGQGLQFLFEYFSETQRNKGNFPGRFSGRQFSNSRSEMNVSTLELGDSALYLCASSVGQGGYNEQFFGPGTRLTVL.

The V call is TRBV12-3 or TRBV12-4, the J call TRBJ2-5; D is unclear. The CDR3 extends over 11 amino acids. V shed 3 bases and J shed 7 bases, with 6 bases lying between them. In DNA form, the CDR3 reads TGTGCCAGCAGTTTGGTTGGGACCCAGTACTTC. Translated: CASSLVGTQYF.

This clonotype has a count of ten or more. V usage is TRBV20-1 and J usage is TRBJ2-3, with 7 bases fitting TRBD2. Germline loops: CDR1 DFQATT, CDR2 SNEGSKA (reference sequence). The CDR3 is 16 amino acids. V was clipped by 2 bases and J by 1 base; unmatched bases: 9. The CDR3 nucleotides are TGCAGTGCTAGATCCCGGGGCGGGAGTCGCACAGATACGCAGTATTTT. Its protein is CSARSRGGSRTDTQYF.

The chain has TRBV5-1 and TRBJ2-1; 7 bases line up with TRBD2. V shed 0 bases and J 5 bases; nucleotides not matched to a gene: 11. CDR1 SGHRS and CDR2 YFSETQ come from the germline V gene. CDR3 length equals 17 residues. The CDR3 sequence: CASSLAGSRDYHNEQFF. The CDR3 nucleotides are TGCGCCAGCAGCTTGGCCGGTAGTCGGGACTACCACAATGAGCAGTTCTTC.

This clonotype was found a few times. This chain uses TRBV7-8 with TRBJ2-7, with TRBD1 matching over 9 bases. From germline, CDR1 is SGHVS and CDR2 FQNEAQ. J gave up 6 bases and V 5 bases, and 2 bases lay outside the gene matches. The length of the CDR3 is 12 residues. CDR3 amino acids: CASSDRGVEQYF. Written as DNA, the CDR3 is TGTGCCAGCAGCGACAGGGGGGTCGAGCAGTACTTC. Variable domain in full (rest from reference TRBV7-8 and TRBJ2-7): GAGVSQSPRYKVAKRGQDVALRCDPISGHVSLFWYQQALGQGPEFLTYFQNEAQLDKSGLPSDRFFAERPEGSVSTLKIQRTQQEDSAVYLCASSDRGVEQYFGPGTRLTVT.

The table lists this clonotype with many counts. The chain uses TRBV9 and TRBJ1-1; D is undetermined. Per germline, CDR1 SGDLS and CDR2 YYNGEE. V lost 4 bases to trimming and J lost 0 bases, with 10 bases between them. This CDR3 comprises 14 residues. The CDR3 spells CASSPQEMNTEAFF. CDR3 sequence (DNA): TGTGCCAGCAGCCCCCAGGAGATGAACACTGAAGCTTTCTTT.

This clonotype was counted only a few times. The V call is TRBV5-6, the J call TRBJ2-7, with no clear D. The CDR3 runs 14 residues. Germline-derived CDR1 and CDR2 are SGHDT and YYEEEE. Trimming cost V 0 bases and J 2 bases, with 9 bases left between them. DNA of the CDR3: TGTGCCAGCAGCTTGGTCCAATCCCCCTACGAGCAGTACTTC. Translation: CASSLVQSPYEQYF.

The rearrangement links TRBV18 to TRBJ2-5; D is undetermined. The CDR3 is made up of 14 amino acids. V dropped 0 bases and J dropped 2 bases, with 7 bases sitting between them. The germline V gene encodes CDR1 KGHSH and CDR2 LQKENI. CDR3 in amino acids: CASSPPMEQETQYF. The CDR3 DNA sequence: TGTGCCAGCTCACCACCGATGGAGCAAGAGACCCAGTACTTC. Together with reference TRBV18 and TRBJ2-5, the CDR3 gives the full variable domain: NAGVMQNPRHLVRRRGQEARLRCSPMKGHSHVYWYRQLPEEGLKFMVYLQKENIIDESGMPKERFSAEFPKEGPSILRIQQVVRGDSAAYFCASSPPMEQETQYFGPGTRLLVL.

This clonotype was seen ten or more times. The CDR3, as DNA: TGTGCCAGCAGCTTAGGAAGAAGTTCTAACGACGAGCAGTACTTC. It is translated as CASSLGRSSNDEQYF. The chain employs TRBV7-6 and TRBJ2-7; D remains unclear. Trimming took off 1 base at V and 5 bases at J, with 15 bases between the two ends. CDR3 length: 15 residues. Germline V CDR1 and CDR2: SGHVS, FNYEAQ.

There are a few counts of this clonotype. The V and J genes are TRBV12-3 or TRBV12-4 and TRBJ2-1, with D perhaps matching TRBD1 or TRBD2 (5 bases each). The CDR3 runs 15 residues. The V end was cut by 5 bases, the J end by 8 bases, with 19 bases between. The CDR3, as DNA: TGTGCCAGCAGTCCCGGGGACCAGCTGGGCTATGAGCAGTTCTTC. This sequence encodes CASSPGDQLGYEQFF.

V usage is TRBV7-9 and J usage is TRBJ2-7; D gene ambiguous. The CDR3 is made up of 15 amino acids. V was trimmed by 5 bases and J by 1 base, leaving 15 bases between them. Germline-derived CDR1 and CDR2 are SEHNR and FQNEAQ (reference sequence). The CDR3 nucleotides are TGTGCCAGCAGCCGAACCGAGTCAGCTTCCTACGAGCAGTACTTC. This encodes CASSRTESASYEQYF. Filled out from reference TRBV7-9 and TRBJ2-7, the complete variable domain reads DTGVSQNPRHKITKRGQNVTFRCDPISEHNRLYWYRQTLGQGPEFLTYFQNEAQLEKSRLLSDRFSAERPKGSFSTLEIQRTEQGDSAMYLCASSRTESASYEQYFGPGTRLTVT.

The V gene is TRBV29-1, the J gene TRBJ2-7, with 11 bases aligning to TRBD1. Germline values: CDR1 SQVTM, CDR2 ANQGSEA. The trim removed 7 bases at V and 6 bases at J, leaving 14 bases unmatched. CDR3 length equals 15 residues. The DNA for the CDR3 is TGCAGCGCCGAGCTTCCTCCGGGACAGGGGGGCGAGCAGTACTTC. Translation: CSAELPPGQGGEQYF.

This sequence joins TRBV28 and TRBJ2-7; 7 nucleotides align to TRBD1. CDR1 is MDHEN, CDR2 SYDVKM, per germline. Trimming took 5 bases from V and 2 from J; bases not matched to a gene: 6. This CDR3 is built from 14 residues. CDR3 sequence: CASSRGQPPYEQYF. The CDR3 DNA is TGTGCCAGCAGTCGGGGACAGCCCCCCTACGAGCAGTACTTC.

This chain uses TRBV6-7 with TRBJ2-3; D may be TRBD2 (7 bases). TRBV6-7 belongs to the ORF category, with a function that is uncertain. The V end was cut by 5 bases, the J end by 3 bases, with 15 bases between. The CDR3 runs to 15 residues. CDR3 nucleotide sequence: TGTGCCAGCAGTCCCATGAAGGGGGGGACAGATACGCAGTATTTT. As protein: CASSPMKGGTDTQYF.

This clonotype was counted at least ten times. This chain uses TRBV7-6 with TRBJ2-1; TRBD2 might be the D (6 bases). CDR1 SGHVS and CDR2 FNYEAQ come from the germline V gene. The ends were cut back, 2 bases at V and 0 bases at J, with 14 bases in the middle. This CDR3 region has 17 residues. The CDR3 region is CASSLRRAGSSYNEQFF. CDR3 nucleotides: TGTGCCAGCAGCTTAAGGCGGGCGGGAAGCTCCTACAATGAGCAGTTCTTC.

As regards this clonotype: One junction end does not reproduce the germline sequence, and a read error may be involved. The rearrangement uses TRBV7-9 and TRBJ2-5; weak D call: TRBD2 (5 bases). The CDR3 covers 16 residues. Germline CDR1 and CDR2: SEHNR and FQNEAQ (reference sequence). CDR3 in DNA: TGTTCCAGCAGCTTAGCGTCCCCCAGGTACCAAGAGACCCAGTACTTC. This gives the protein CSSSLASPRYQETQYF.

The chain has TRBV6-1 and TRBJ2-1, with 10 bases aligning to TRBD2. The CDR3 runs 17 residues. The germline V gene encodes CDR1 MNHNS and CDR2 SASEGT. J lost 4 bases, V lost 2 bases, and 8 bases had no gene match. The CDR3 coding sequence is TGTGCCAGCAGTGAAACCATCGGACTAGCGGAATACAATGAGCAGTTCTTC. Amino acids: CASSETIGLAEYNEQFF.

This clonotype was found many times. J is TRBJ1-5 and V is TRBV12-3 or TRBV12-4; D perhaps matches TRBD1 (6 bases). The V gene lost 6 bases and the J gene lost 0 bases, with 9 bases spanning the gap. The CDR3 extends over 14 amino acids. CDR3 nucleotide sequence: TGTGCCAGCAGCCCAGGGGATAGCAATCAGCCCCAGCATTTT. Amino acids: CASSPGDSNQPQHF.

This clonotype was seen a few times. This chain connects TRBV4-3 to TRBJ2-3, with TRBD2 matching 8 bases. The CDR3 totals 16 residues. From germline, CDR1 is LGHNA and CDR2 YSLEER. Unmatched junction bases numbered 9, after V lost 0 bases and J lost 7 bases. CDR3 coding DNA: TGCGCCAGCAGCCAAGAAAATACGGGAGGGCCATATACGCAGTATTTT. It specifies CASSQENTGGPYTQYF.

This clonotype was detected only a few times. The CDR3, as DNA: TGTGCCAGCAGCCTTCTGACAGGGGGGGAAGAGACCCAGTACTTC. Protein product: CASSLLTGGEETQYF. The chain combines TRBV5-5 with TRBJ2-5, with 9 bases lining up with TRBD1. This CDR3 has 15 amino acids. Germline CDR1 and CDR2: SGHKS and YYEKEE (reference sequence). Trimming at V came to 4 bases and at J to 3 bases, leaving 7 bases not matched to a gene. The whole variable domain, remainder taken from reference TRBV5-5 and TRBJ2-5, is DAGVTQSPTHLIKTRGQQVTLRCSPISGHKSVSWYQQVLGQGPQFIFQYYEKEERGRGNFPDRFSARQFPNYSSELNVNALLLGDSALYLCASSLLTGGEETQYFGPGTRLLVL.

Only a few counts were recorded for this clonotype. V usage is TRBV20-1 and J usage is TRBJ2-1; 8 nucleotides agree with TRBD2. Trimming took 6 bases from V and 2 from J; bases not matched to a gene: 15. The V gene's germline CDR1 is DFQATT and CDR2 SNEGSKA (reference sequence). CDR3 size: 17 residues. The CDR3 spells CSAKRETRISAYNEQFF. CDR3 in DNA: TGCAGTGCCAAGCGGGAGACCCGAATCAGCGCCTACAATGAGCAGTTCTTC.

This clonotype has just one count. The chain couples TRBV4-3 to TRBJ2-1; a possible D gene is TRBD2 (5 bases). The V gene lost 4 bases and the J gene lost 7 bases, with 17 bases spanning the gap. Germline V gene lookup returns CDR1 LGHNA and CDR2 YSLEER. The CDR3 covers 15 residues. The CDR3 loop is CASSPERDKRNEQFF. CDR3 DNA sequence: TGCGCCAGCAGCCCCGAACGGGATAAGAGGAATGAGCAGTTCTTC.

This clonotype has ten or more counts. At one boundary the junction diverges from the germline segment, which might be a read error. The chain carries TRBV29-1 and TRBJ2-7; TRBD2 matches at 8 bases. The germline CDR1 and CDR2 sequences are SQVTM and ANQGSEA. This CDR3 has 10 residues. The CDR3 DNA reads TGCAGCGTTGATGTTCGGACTAGCAGCTTC. As protein: CSVDVRTSSF.